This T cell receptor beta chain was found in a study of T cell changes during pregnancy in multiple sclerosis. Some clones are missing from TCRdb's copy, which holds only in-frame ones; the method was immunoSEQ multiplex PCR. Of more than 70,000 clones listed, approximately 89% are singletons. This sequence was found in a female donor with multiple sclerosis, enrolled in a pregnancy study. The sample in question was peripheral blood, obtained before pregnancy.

CDR3 region: CATSRGRPWGSGDRETQYF. The CDR3 coding sequence is TGTGCCACCAGCAGAGGAAGACCCTGGGGTAGCGGGGACCGGGAGACCCAGTACTTC. The rearrangement uses TRBV15 and TRBJ2-5, with TRBD2 matching 8 bases. The CDR3 extends over 19 amino acids. Germline CDR1 LNHNV, CDR2 YYDKDF (reference sequence). V was clipped by 1 base and J by 5 bases; unmatched bases: 18. Variable domain in full (rest from reference TRBV15 and TRBJ2-5): DAMVIQNPRYQVTQFGKPVTLSCSQTLNHNVMYWYQQKSSQAPKLLFHYYDKDFNNEADTPDNFQSRRPNTSFCFLDIRSPGLGDTAMYLCATSRGRPWGSGDRETQYFGPGTRLLVL.